Each of the 32 T cell receptor beta chains below was sequenced from the same sample in a study of blood T cell repertoires in COVID-19. Profiled with immunoSEQ multiplex PCR; TCRdb holds only in-frame clones, not every one. In the table there are 80,000 to 95,000 clones, approximately 87% of which are singletons. Material: peripheral blood. The source is a woman in her 70s with acute or convalescent COVID-19.

The chain joins TRBV19 to TRBJ1-1; TRBD1 matches at 8 bases. The trim removed 6 bases at V and 5 bases at J, leaving 11 bases unmatched. Germline CDR1 LNHDA, CDR2 SQIVND (reference sequence). This CDR3 contains 15 residues. CDR3 DNA sequence: TGTGCCAGTAGCCTGCTTTCAGGGGGCTGGACTGAAGCTTTCTTT. Its translation is CASSLLSGGWTEAFF.

The rearrangement links TRBV3-1 (or the pseudogene TRBV3-2) to TRBJ2-5, with TRBD2 as a possible D gene (5 bases). CDR1 and CDR2 from the germline V gene are LGHDT and YNNKEL (reference sequence). Trimming left V 1 base short and J 2 bases short, with 8 bases between. The CDR3 runs to 14 residues. CDR3 sequence reads: CASSQVLGQETQYF. Written as DNA, the CDR3 is TGTGCCAGCAGCCAAGTACTAGGACAAGAGACCCAGTACTTC.

The genes are TRBV19 and TRBJ1-1, with D perhaps matching TRBD1 (5 bases). Germline CDR1 LNHDA, CDR2 SQIVND (reference sequence). This CDR3 spans 14 amino acids. V dropped 4 bases and J dropped 5 bases, with 14 bases sitting between them. The CDR3 spells CASSTGFRGTEAFF. In DNA form, the CDR3 reads TGTGCCAGTAGTACGGGGTTTCGGGGGACTGAAGCTTTCTTT.

V is TRBV11-2 and J is TRBJ1-1; D unclear. V gave up 5 bases and J gave up 4 bases, with 8 bases separating them. This CDR3 region has 12 residues. In germline, CDR1 is SGHAT, CDR2 FQNNGV. CDR3 amino acids: CASSPGLTEAFF. The CDR3 bases are TGTGCCAGCAGCCCGGGTCTCACTGAAGCTTTCTTT.

The V call is TRBV6-5, the J call TRBJ2-3; 8 positions agree with TRBD2. The CDR3 loop spans 15 amino acids. Germline V gene lookup returns CDR1 MNHEY and CDR2 SVGAGI. V shed 6 bases and J 2 bases; nucleotides not matched to a gene: 7. The chain's CDR3 is CASRLISGNTDTQYF. The DNA for the CDR3 is TGTGCCAGCAGGCTCATTAGCGGGAACACAGATACGCAGTATTTT.

The V gene is TRBV4-1, the J gene TRBJ1-2, with D possibly being TRBD1 (5 bases). Trimming shortened V by 0 bases and J by 4 bases, and 12 bases separated the two germline ends. Germline V gives CDR1 MGHRA, CDR2 YSYEKL. The CDR3 consists of 15 residues. This CDR3 reads CASSQDRRAGYGYTF. DNA for the CDR3: TGCGCCAGCAGCCAAGATCGCAGGGCCGGCTATGGCTACACCTTC.

The chain combines TRBV6-6 with TRBJ1-1; perhaps TRBD1 as D (6 bases). CDR1 and CDR2 from the germline V gene are MNHNY and SVGAGI (reference sequence). The CDR3 runs 14 residues. Trimming pared 0 bases from V and 5 bases from J, leaving 10 bases between. Here the CDR3 DNA reads TGTGCCAGCAGTTACTCAGGGGGGGTTACTGAAGCTTTCTTT. Residues: CASSYSGGVTEAFF.

The table lists this clone with a count of one. In DNA, the CDR3 is TGCGCCAGCAGCCAAGGATTTGTGACAGCCGAAAAACTGTTTTTT. Translated, it gives CASSQGFVTAEKLFF. This chain uses TRBV4-1 with TRBJ1-4, with a possible D match to TRBD1 (5 bases). CDR1 and CDR2 (germline): MGHRA, YSYEKL. Trimming cost V 1 base and J 8 bases, with 14 bases left between them. The CDR3 is made up of 15 amino acids.

The chain carries TRBV19 and TRBJ2-1; 14 bases fit TRBD2. The CDR3 is 18 amino acids. CDR1 is LNHDA and CDR2 is SQIVND in the germline V gene (reference sequence). J lost 8 bases, V lost 5 bases, and 14 bases had no gene match. The chain's CDR3 is CASSPRLAGGPPFDEQFF. As DNA, the CDR3 is TGTGCCAGTAGTCCTAGACTAGCGGGAGGGCCTCCGTTCGATGAGCAGTTCTTC.

This clone has at least ten counts. The rearrangement uses TRBV20-1 and TRBJ2-1; weak D call: TRBD1 (5 bases). Germline loops: CDR1 DFQATT, CDR2 SNEGSKA (reference sequence). Trimming removed 3 bases from V and 6 bases from J, with 15 bases in between. The CDR3 spans 14 residues. The CDR3, as DNA: TGCAGTGCTAGTGAGGCAGGGCCATTCAATGAGCAGTTCTTC. Protein product: CSASEAGPFNEQFF.

The gene calls are TRBV20-1 and TRBJ2-5; the D is unclear. The germline CDR1 and CDR2 sequences are DFQATT and SNEGSKA (reference sequence). CDR3 length equals 11 residues. Trimming took off 6 bases at V and 1 base at J, with 6 bases between the two ends. The CDR3 DNA follows: TGCAGTGCCCTTCTCCAAGAGACCCAGTACTTC. Protein product: CSALLQETQYF.

V and J are TRBV10-1 and TRBJ2-3; D is perhaps TRBD2 (6 bases). V lost 2 bases and J 4 bases, leaving 13 bases between the germline ends. Germline V lookup: CDR1 WNHNN, CDR2 SYGVQD (reference sequence). The CDR3 spans 15 residues. This CDR3 reads CASSESGGVSDTQYF. Here the CDR3 DNA reads TGCGCCAGCAGTGAGAGTGGCGGGGTTTCAGATACGCAGTATTTT.

V and J are TRBV2 and TRBJ1-5; D is perhaps TRBD1 (5 bases). CDR1 SNHLY and CDR2 FYNNEI come from the germline V gene. CDR3 length equals 14 residues. V lost 5 bases and J 11 bases, leaving 19 bases between the germline ends. CDR3 region: CASSRGWGVRTQHF. CDR3 nucleotides: TGTGCCAGCAGTCGGGGCTGGGGGGTCAGGACCCAGCATTTT.

This chain connects TRBV5-1 to TRBJ2-1; D is perhaps TRBD2 (6 bases). Trimming removed 1 base at V and 9 bases at J, with 11 bases between. CDR1 and CDR2 (germline): SGHRS, YFSETQ. This CDR3 has 13 residues. The CDR3 loop is CASSLSLGGEQFF. Here the CDR3 DNA reads TGCGCCAGCAGCTTGTCTCTCGGGGGTGAGCAGTTCTTC.

The V and J genes are TRBV27 and TRBJ1-1; TRBD1 might be the D (5 bases). The V gene lost 6 bases and the J gene lost 0 bases, with 11 bases spanning the gap. Germline V CDR1 and CDR2: MNHEY, SMNVEV (reference sequence). CDR3 length equals 14 residues. CDR3 residues: CASRRDRLNTEAFF. CDR3 DNA: TGTGCCAGCAGACGAGACAGATTGAACACTGAAGCTTTCTTT.

The chain joins TRBV24-1 to TRBJ1-1; TRBD1 might be the D (6 bases). Trimming stripped 9 bases from V and 4 bases from J, with 17 bases between. The germline V gene has CDR1 KGHDR and CDR2 SFDVKD. The CDR3 has 14 residues. CDR3 coding DNA: TGTGCCACCGCCCAGGGGCAGGATGGCACTGAAGCTTTCTTT. Protein product: CATAQGQDGTEAFF.

This chain joins TRBV11-3 and TRBJ2-1, with 10 nucleotides matching TRBD2. This CDR3 has 16 residues. Germline V gives CDR1 SGHNT, CDR2 YENEEA. Trimming at V came to 1 base and at J to 0 bases, leaving 0 bases not matched to a gene. The CDR3 protein is CASSLASGSSYNEQFF. The CDR3 DNA sequence: TGTGCCAGCAGCTTAGCTAGCGGGAGCTCCTACAATGAGCAGTTCTTC.

The V gene is TRBV6-5, the J gene TRBJ2-7; possibly TRBD1 for D (5 bases). There are 13 residues in the CDR3. Germline lookup yields CDR1 MNHEY and CDR2 SVGAGI. V was shortened by 5 bases and J by 0 bases, with 8 bases between the two germline ends. CDR3 region: CASSLGHSYEQYV. The CDR3 bases are TGTGCCAGCAGTCTCGGACACTCCTACGAGCAGTACGTC.

This chain joins TRBV6-2 or TRBV6-3 and TRBJ1-4; D is unclear. The CDR3 consists of 15 residues. The V gene's germline CDR1 is MNHEY and CDR2 SVGEGT. The V end was cut by 5 bases, the J end by 0 bases, with 10 bases between. The CDR3 nucleotides are TGTGCCAGCAGTAGTACTTCCACAACTAATGAAAAACTGTTTTTT. Translated, it gives CASSSTSTTNEKLFF.

The CDR3 region is CASRRGQGDQPQHF. In nucleotides, the CDR3 is TGTGCCTCCCGACGGGGACAGGGGGATCAGCCCCAGCATTTT. The rearrangement uses TRBV6-5 and TRBJ1-5; TRBD1 agrees at 11 bases. CDR1 is MNHEY, CDR2 SVGAGI, per germline. The J segment lost 5 bases and the V segment lost 11 bases, leaving 8 bases of the junction unmatched. This CDR3 comprises 14 residues.

Judged by abundance, this clone is medium-sized. The gene calls are TRBV7-9 and TRBJ2-1, with D unclear. The CDR3 is made up of 12 amino acids. Germline CDR1 and CDR2: SEHNR and FQNEAQ (reference sequence). V lost 4 bases and J 7 bases, leaving 8 bases between the germline ends. Written as DNA, the CDR3 is TGTGCCAGCAGCTCCCAAGAGAATGAGCAGTTCTTC. Protein sequence: CASSSQENEQFF.

The chain uses TRBV25-1 and TRBJ1-5, with a tentative D call TRBD1 (5 bases). V gave up 2 bases and J gave up 3 bases, with 11 bases separating them. The CDR3 has 15 amino acids. Per the germline V gene, CDR1 is MGHDK and CDR2 is SYGVNS. The CDR3 sequence: CASSEGQGDNQPQHF. The CDR3 region has the DNA TGTGCCAGCAGTGAAGGGCAGGGCGACAATCAGCCCCAGCATTTT.

The CDR3 reads CASSPQPGQGGNEQFF. The CDR3 region has the DNA TGTGCCAGCTCACCCCAGCCTGGACAGGGGGGGAATGAGCAGTTCTTC. This chain connects TRBV18 to TRBJ2-1, with 10 bases matching TRBD1. Germline V gene lookup returns CDR1 KGHSH and CDR2 LQKENI. J was trimmed by 7 bases and V by 3 bases; bases with no gene match: 9. This CDR3 region has 16 residues.

CDR3 bases: TGTGCCAGCAGCTCAGGCGGGGGGGGAGATACGCAGTATTTT. It is translated as CASSSGGGGDTQYF. The chain employs TRBV25-1 and TRBJ2-3; 9 bases are a match to TRBD2. V was clipped by 6 bases and J by 5 bases; unmatched bases: 6. The length of the CDR3 is 14 residues. The germline V gene has CDR1 MGHDK and CDR2 SYGVNS.

In this sample, this clone turned up once. The rearrangement uses TRBV29-1 and TRBJ2-5, with 10 bases aligning to TRBD2. J lost 1 base, V lost 5 bases, and 10 bases had no gene match. CDR1 is SQVTM and CDR2 is ANQGSEA in the germline V gene. CDR3 length: 16 residues. The DNA for the CDR3 is TGCAGCGTTACGTCACTGGTAGCGGGGGGCCAAGAGACCCAGTACTTC. Its translation is CSVTSLVAGGQETQYF.

V and J are TRBV7-9 and TRBJ1-2; 7 nucleotides agree with TRBD1. This CDR3 has 17 amino acids. V shed 8 bases and J 6 bases; nucleotides not matched to a gene: 21. CDR1 and CDR2 (germline): SEHNR, FQNEAQ (reference sequence). The CDR3 bases are TGTGCCAGCCTCGCGATGGGCAACAGGGGAATTGAAGATGGCTACACCTTC. It yields the protein CASLAMGNRGIEDGYTF.

The V and J genes are TRBV3-1 (or the pseudogene TRBV3-2) and TRBJ2-4, with 8 nucleotides matching TRBD1. This CDR3 comprises 14 residues. Per the germline V gene, CDR1 is LGHDT and CDR2 is YNNKEL (reference sequence). J gave up 9 bases and V 5 bases, and 9 bases lay outside the gene matches. CDR3: CASSGRQGLSIQYF. CDR3 coding DNA: TGTGCCAGCAGCGGTCGACAGGGGTTAAGCATTCAGTACTTC.

The chain combines TRBV18 with TRBJ2-7; D remains ambiguous. In germline, CDR1 is KGHSH, CDR2 LQKENI. With 4 bases removed from V and 3 bases from J, the gap between germline ends came to 7 bases. The CDR3 covers 12 residues. For the CDR3, the DNA is TGTGCCAGCTCACGCGACAACTACGAGCAGTACGTC. This codes for CASSRDNYEQYV.

This clone has a count of ten or more. The rearrangement uses TRBV15 and TRBJ1-2; weak D call: TRBD1 (6 bases). V lost 4 bases and J 7 bases, leaving 16 bases between the germline ends. Germline CDR1 LNHNV, CDR2 YYDKDF (reference sequence). CDR3 length: 14 residues. The CDR3: CATSTRTTGSGYTF. The DNA for the CDR3 is TGTGCCACCAGCACGCGAACCACAGGGAGTGGCTACACCTTC.

The chain carries TRBV20-1 and TRBJ1-1, with D perhaps matching TRBD1 (6 bases). Germline CDR1 reads DFQATT; CDR2 reads SNEGSKA (reference sequence). V gave up 2 bases and J gave up 10 bases, with 11 bases separating them. This CDR3 contains 11 residues. The CDR3 is CSARPTGIAFF. CDR3 nucleotide sequence: TGCAGTGCTAGACCAACAGGGATAGCTTTCTTT.

The chain carries TRBV10-3 and TRBJ2-1, with D perhaps TRBD2 (5 bases). V lost 10 bases and J 10 bases, leaving 11 bases between the germline ends. The CDR3 has 10 amino acids. Germline CDR1 reads ENHRY; CDR2 reads SYGVKD. The CDR3 is CATGLKEQFF. In nucleotides, the CDR3 is TGTGCCACCGGACTCAAGGAGCAGTTCTTC.

The chain couples TRBV19 to TRBJ1-3, with TRBD1 as a possible D gene (6 bases). Germline V gene data show CDR1 as LNHDA and CDR2 as SQIVND (reference sequence). V was cut by 11 bases and J by 4 bases, with 21 bases left in between. The CDR3 has 15 residues. CDR3 bases: TGTGCCGCAGGGGACGGCTACTTGGGAGGAAACACCATATATTTT. Translation gives CAAGDGYLGGNTIYF.